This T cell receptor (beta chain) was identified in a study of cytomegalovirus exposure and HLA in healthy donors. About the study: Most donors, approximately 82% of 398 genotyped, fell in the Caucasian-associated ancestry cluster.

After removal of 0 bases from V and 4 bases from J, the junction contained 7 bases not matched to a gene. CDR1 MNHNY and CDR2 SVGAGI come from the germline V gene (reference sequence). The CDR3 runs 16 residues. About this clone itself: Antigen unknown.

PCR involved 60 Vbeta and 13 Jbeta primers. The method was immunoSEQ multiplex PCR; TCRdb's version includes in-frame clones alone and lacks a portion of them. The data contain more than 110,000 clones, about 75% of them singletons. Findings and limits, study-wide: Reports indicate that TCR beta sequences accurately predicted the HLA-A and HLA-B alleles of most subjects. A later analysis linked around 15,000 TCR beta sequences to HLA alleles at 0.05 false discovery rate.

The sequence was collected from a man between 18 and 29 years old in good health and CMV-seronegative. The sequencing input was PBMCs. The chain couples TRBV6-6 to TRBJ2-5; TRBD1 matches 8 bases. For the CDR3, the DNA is TGTGCCAGCAGTTACTCGAACAGGGGGGCAGGAGAGACCCAGTACTTC. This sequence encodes CASSYSNRGAGETQYF.